The next 6 T cell receptor beta chains were all read from a single sample in a study of low-dose radiotherapy and immunotherapy resistance in tumors. Documented time point: before trial treatment. Primers targeting TRAV and TRBV primed first-strand cDNA, covering alpha and beta chains. With a V-primer adapter and a constant-region primer, TCRs were amplified for around 20 PCR cycles. TCRdb analysed the reads with MiXCR anew, one entry per CDR3 protein. The sample holds more than 50,000 distinct CDR3 sequences, approximately 25% seen once. This specimen consisted of PBMCs, obtained before treatment. The source of these receptors is a male donor with prostate cancer.

There are many counts of this clonotype. The chain uses TRBV14 and TRBJ1-3; D uncertain. Deletions cut 2 bases from V and 4 bases from J, with 6 bases between. Germline V gene lookup returns CDR1 SGHDN and CDR2 FVKESK. The CDR3 has 13 residues. The CDR3 nucleotides read TGTGCCAGCAGCCAACGGCCGGGAAACACCATATATTTT. Its protein product is CASSQRPGNTIYF. Drawing the rest from reference TRBV14 and TRBJ1-3, the complete variable domain is EAGVTQFPSHSVIEKGQTVTLRCDPISGHDNLYWYRRVMGKEIKFLLHFVKESKQDESGMPNNRFLAERTGGTYSTLKVQPAELEDSGVYFCASSQRPGNTIYFGEGSWLTVV.

In this sample, this clonotype turned up many times. This chain uses TRBV11-2 with TRBJ2-5; tentatively, D is TRBD1 (6 bases). Germline CDR1 and CDR2: SGHAT and FQNNGV. V gave up 5 bases and J gave up 5 bases, with 15 bases separating them. This CDR3 has 14 amino acids. DNA for the CDR3: TGTGCCAGCAGCCAGGGCTCAGGGGCCGAGACCCAGTACTTC. Residues: CASSQGSGAETQYF.

This clonotype was observed a handful of times. V usage is TRBV20-1 and J usage is TRBJ1-5, with 9 bases aligning to TRBD1. This CDR3 is 17 amino acids long. Germline values: CDR1 DFQATT, CDR2 SNEGSKA (reference sequence). After removal of 0 bases from V and 7 bases from J, the junction contained 13 bases not matched to a gene. The DNA for the CDR3 is TGCAGTGCTAGAGATTCCAGCAGGACAGGGGTTAGCCAGCCCCAGCATTTT. Protein: CSARDSSRTGVSQPQHF.

The genes are TRBV19 and TRBJ2-2; a weak D match, TRBD1 (5 bases). This CDR3 is 17 amino acids long. Germline loops: CDR1 LNHDA, CDR2 SQIVND (reference sequence). V was cut by 3 bases and J by 6 bases, with 20 bases left in between. CDR3 protein: CASSIPQGAGYAGELFF. DNA of the CDR3: TGTGCCAGTAGTATCCCTCAGGGTGCCGGATATGCCGGGGAGCTGTTTTTT.

This clonotype has ten or more counts. This chain joins TRBV28 and TRBJ1-1; the D is unclear. From germline, CDR1 is MDHEN and CDR2 SYDVKM. This CDR3 contains 12 residues. The ends were cut back, 4 bases at V and 2 bases at J, with 5 bases in the middle. CDR3 loop: CASSSINTEAFF. The CDR3 nucleotides read TGTGCCAGCAGTTCCATCAACACTGAAGCTTTCTTT.

This clonotype was recorded at least ten times. The rearrangement uses TRBV7-3 and TRBJ2-2; a possible D gene is TRBD2 (6 bases). This CDR3 contains 14 residues. Trimming left V 1 base short and J 5 bases short, with 8 bases between. CDR1 SGHTA and CDR2 FQGTGA come from the germline V gene. The CDR3 bases are TGTGCCAGCAGCTTAAATGGGGGGACCGGGGAGCTGTTTTTT. This codes for CASSLNGGTGELFF.